The 32 T cell receptor beta chains listed next were all sequenced from one sample in a study of T cells in Graves' hyperthyroidism and ophthalmopathy. RNA transcripts yielded amplified TCR beta CDR3 regions. First-round RT-PCR targeting the TCR CDR3 was performed with the HTBI primer set. TCRdb processed the multiplex PCR reads anew with MiXCR; each CDR3 protein has one entry. The table includes 650,000 to 800,000 distinct CDR3 sequences, 45% detected once. The sequencing sample was made of peripheral blood or thyroid tissue (not recorded which). The receptors come from an adult man with Graves' disease, either hyperthyroidism or ophthalmopathy (not recorded which).

V is TRBV20-1 and J is TRBJ2-7; 7 nucleotides match TRBD1. This CDR3 is 14 amino acids long. Trimming removed 5 bases from V and 0 bases from J; junction bases left unmatched: 7. The V gene's germline CDR1 is DFQATT and CDR2 SNEGSKA (reference sequence). The CDR3 here is CSAEAGGFSYEQYF. In DNA, the CDR3 is TGCAGTGCTGAAGCAGGGGGTTTCTCCTACGAGCAGTACTTC.

This clonotype was observed a single time. One junction end does not reproduce the germline sequence, and a read error may be involved. V is TRBV14 and J is TRBJ2-7; D possibly uses TRBD1 or TRBD2 (5 bases each). Germline CDR1 and CDR2: SGHDN and FVKESK. This CDR3 region has 15 residues. The CDR3 DNA is TGCGCCAGCAGCTTGGTTGGGGGATTGACCTACGAGCAGTACTTC. Its translation is CASSLVGGLTYEQYF.

This clonotype occurred a few times. The chain employs TRBV19 and TRBJ2-5; 10 bases are a match to TRBD2. The CDR3 length is 16 residues. J was trimmed by 5 bases and V by 1 base; bases with no gene match: 7. The germline CDR1 and CDR2 sequences are LNHDA and SQIVND (reference sequence). CDR3 sequence (DNA): TGTGCCAGTAGTATAGCGGGGACTAGCGTGGAGGAGACCCAGTACTTC. It codes for CASSIAGTSVEETQYF.

This clonotype was counted a few times. One end of the junction is discordant with germline, which a read error may explain. The gene calls are TRBV10-3 and TRBJ2-5; 9 nucleotides match TRBD2. Germline CDR1 ENHRY, CDR2 SYGVKD. The CDR3 is 15 amino acids. CDR3 nucleotide sequence: TGTGCCAGCAGTTACGTAGCGGGGGTGGAAGAGACCCAGTACTTC. Translating it yields CASSYVAGVEETQYF.

This clonotype has at least ten counts. V is TRBV15 and J is TRBJ1-1; D call uncertain. Germline lookup yields CDR1 LNHNV and CDR2 YYDKDF (reference sequence). The ends were cut back, 5 bases at V and 2 bases at J, with 9 bases in the middle. CDR3 length equals 13 residues. The CDR3 DNA reads as TGTGCCACCAGCCGCGAGGGTAACACTGAAGCTTTCTTT. This encodes CATSREGNTEAFF.

This chain uses TRBV12-3 or TRBV12-4 with TRBJ1-3, with TRBD1 identical over 9 bases. This CDR3 is built from 16 residues. J was trimmed by 12 bases and V by 6 bases; bases with no gene match: 18. Here the CDR3 DNA reads TGTGCCAGCAGCCAGAACGGACAGGGGCCGGCCAGTGGCATATATTTT. Amino acids: CASSQNGQGPASGIYF.

This clonotype was seen ten or more times. CDR3 residues: CSVESTGTDYTF. The DNA of the CDR3 is TGCAGCGTTGAGAGTACCGGGACGGATTACACCTTC. This chain uses TRBV29-1 with TRBJ1-2, with D possibly matching TRBD1 (5 bases). CDR1 and CDR2 (germline): SQVTM, ANQGSEA. The V and J ends lost 3 bases and 11 bases respectively, with 16 bases between them. This CDR3 contains 12 residues.

V is TRBV10-3 and J is TRBJ1-2; D unclear. Looked up from germline, CDR1 is ENHRY and CDR2 is SYGVKD. The V end lost 4 bases, the J end lost 7 bases, and 10 bases lay between the germline ends. This CDR3 is built from 12 residues. In DNA form, the CDR3 reads TGTGCCATCAGTGGAGGAGGCAGTGGCTACACCTTC. This encodes CAISGGGSGYTF.

This clonotype turned up a few times. The chain carries TRBV10-3 and TRBJ2-7; 9 bases fit TRBD1. Germline V gives CDR1 ENHRY, CDR2 SYGVKD. The V and J ends lost 2 bases and 5 bases, in that order; junction bases with no gene match: 4. CDR3 length equals 14 residues. The CDR3 reads CAISEQGQGHEQYF. The CDR3 nucleotides are TGTGCCATCAGTGAGCAGGGACAGGGCCACGAGCAGTACTTC.

V is TRBV7-2 and J is TRBJ1-5, with TRBD1 matching 7 bases. Germline V CDR1 and CDR2: SGHTA, FQGNSA. Germline trimming cut 4 bases from V and 1 base from J; bases unmatched to any gene: 4. The CDR3 has 15 residues. CDR3 in DNA: TGTGCCAGCAGCTCTCGACAGGGAAGCAATCAGCCCCAGCATTTT. Amino acids: CASSSRQGSNQPQHF.

The genes are TRBV7-3 and TRBJ2-2; D might be TRBD1 or TRBD2, each matching 5 bases. Germline lookup yields CDR1 SGHTA and CDR2 FQGTGA. This CDR3 spans 15 amino acids. Trimming cost V 4 bases and J 2 bases, with 11 bases left between them. Here the CDR3 DNA reads TGTGCCAGCAGCTCTGGCCGGGGCAACACCGGGGAGCTGTTTTTT. Protein product: CASSSGRGNTGELFF.

This clonotype was observed at least ten times. The rearrangement uses TRBV29-1 and TRBJ1-3; D call uncertain. The CDR3 has 15 residues. The V end was cut by 3 bases, the J end by 0 bases, with 12 bases between. Per germline, CDR1 SQVTM and CDR2 ANQGSEA. The CDR3 loop is CSVEFGLGSGNTIYF. Written as DNA, the CDR3 is TGCAGCGTTGAGTTCGGCCTCGGCTCTGGAAACACCATATATTTT.

V is TRBV7-2 and J is TRBJ1-4; tentative D call: TRBD1 (5 bases). Deletions cut 4 bases from V and 2 bases from J, with 20 bases between. This CDR3 is built from 18 residues. Per the germline V gene, CDR1 is SGHTA and CDR2 is FQGNSA. The CDR3: CASSSRGLWRGTNEKLFF. The DNA of the CDR3 is TGTGCCAGCAGCTCGAGGGGTCTATGGAGGGGCACTAATGAAAAACTGTTTTTT.

CDR3 sequence: CASSSRPGGNSPLHF. The CDR3 DNA is TGTGCCAGCAGCTCCCGACCGGGCGGTAATTCACCCCTCCACTTT. The chain is built from TRBV7-8 and TRBJ1-6, with D unclear. The V end lost 4 bases, the J end lost 6 bases, and 13 bases lay between the germline ends. The CDR3 runs to 15 residues. Germline V CDR1 and CDR2: SGHVS, FQNEAQ. Complete variable domain (other parts from reference TRBV7-8 and TRBJ1-6): GAGVSQSPRYKVAKRGQDVALRCDPISGHVSLFWYQQALGQGPEFLTYFQNEAQLDKSGLPSDRFFAERPEGSVSTLKIQRTQQEDSAVYLCASSSRPGGNSPLHFGNGTRLTVT.

The sample holds one count of this clonotype. The chain recombines TRBV20-1 with TRBJ1-5, with D unclear. CDR1 and CDR2 from the germline V gene are DFQATT and SNEGSKA (reference sequence). V lost 6 bases and J 9 bases, leaving 3 bases between the germline ends. This CDR3 is 8 amino acids long. Written as DNA, the CDR3 is TGCAGTGCCCTGCCCCAGCATTTT. Its protein product is CSALPQHF.

The chain has TRBV7-9 and TRBJ2-6, with a weak D call TRBD2 (5 bases). The CDR3 is 15 residues long. The V gene's germline CDR1 is SEHNR and CDR2 FQNEAQ (reference sequence). The ends were cut back, 8 bases at V and 1 base at J, with 12 bases in the middle. This CDR3 reads CASSPSGSGANVLTF. DNA of the CDR3: TGTGCCAGCTCACCGTCGGGATCTGGGGCCAACGTCCTGACTTTC.

The sample holds many counts of this clonotype. V gene TRBV2 combines with J gene TRBJ1-5; D is undetermined. V was pared by 5 bases and J by 7 bases, with 12 bases between. Germline V lookup: CDR1 SNHLY, CDR2 FYNNEI. CDR3 length equals 13 residues. This chain's CDR3 is CASSSSGGQPQHF. CDR3 nucleotides: TGTGCCAGCAGTTCTTCTGGCGGGCAGCCCCAGCATTTT.

The rearrangement links TRBV7-2 to TRBJ2-5, with a possible D match to TRBD2 (5 bases). V was shortened by 3 bases and J by 3 bases, with 8 bases between the two germline ends. CDR3 length: 13 amino acids. Germline V lookup: CDR1 SGHTA, CDR2 FQGNSA. This CDR3 is CASSLTNEETQYF. The CDR3 nucleotides are TGTGCCAGCAGCTTGACTAACGAAGAGACCCAGTACTTC.

The genes are TRBV9 and TRBJ1-1, with D unclear. The CDR3 contains 12 residues. Trimming stripped 4 bases from V and 7 bases from J, with 11 bases between. Germline CDR1 is SGDLS and CDR2 is YYNGEE. CDR3 sequence reads: CASSQGRDEAFF. The DNA of the CDR3 is TGTGCCAGCAGCCAAGGGCGGGATGAAGCTTTCTTT.

Of note for this clonotype: A much more abundant neighbour one base away suggests this may be a read error. This chain uses TRBV10-3 with TRBJ2-6, with no clear D. Trimming cost V 6 bases and J 4 bases, with 13 bases left between them. In germline, CDR1 is ENHRY, CDR2 SYGVKD. The CDR3 sequence is 15 residues long. CDR3 sequence reads: CAISLGPVGANVLTF. In nucleotides, the CDR3 is TGTGCCATCAGCCTCGGACCGGTCGGGGCCAACGTCCTGACTTTC.

J is TRBJ1-4 and V is TRBV10-3; D remains ambiguous. The V end lost 10 bases, the J end lost 8 bases, and 23 bases lay between the germline ends. Germline CDR1 is ENHRY and CDR2 is SYGVKD. This CDR3 spans 15 amino acids. CDR3 in amino acids: CASRKGGWTFEKLFF. The CDR3 nucleotides read TGTGCCAGCAGAAAAGGAGGTTGGACGTTCGAAAAACTGTTTTTT.

The CDR3 DNA reads TGTGCCAGCAGTGCCCAGGGACGTGAGCAGTTCTTC. This gives the protein CASSAQGREQFF. The chain uses TRBV25-1 and TRBJ2-1, with D tentatively TRBD1 or TRBD2 (5 bases each). The germline V and J ends were trimmed by 4 bases and 9 bases, with 10 bases remaining between them. The CDR3 totals 12 residues. Germline assignment: CDR1 MGHDK and CDR2 SYGVNS.

The gene calls are TRBV11-2 and TRBJ2-2; 14 nucleotides agree with TRBD2. This CDR3 has 18 residues. V shed 5 bases and J 7 bases; nucleotides not matched to a gene: 12. Germline assignment: CDR1 SGHAT and CDR2 FQNNGV. The CDR3 reads CASSQGPTSGRAIGELFF. The CDR3 DNA reads TGTGCCAGCAGCCAAGGACCGACTAGCGGGAGGGCCATCGGGGAGCTGTTTTTT.

This clonotype was seen more than once but under ten times. The gene calls are TRBV20-1 and TRBJ2-5; D is perhaps TRBD1 or TRBD2 (6 bases each). The CDR3 has 14 amino acids. CDR1 DFQATT and CDR2 SNEGSKA come from the germline V gene (reference sequence). The ends were cut back, 5 bases at V and 1 base at J, with 14 bases in the middle. CDR3 amino acids: CSAGTLGAQETQYF. Written as DNA, the CDR3 is TGCAGTGCTGGGACTCTGGGGGCCCAAGAGACCCAGTACTTC.

Many counts were recorded for this clonotype. The genes are TRBV7-6 and TRBJ2-7, with D unclear. There are 13 residues in the CDR3. Trimming shortened V by 1 base and J by 6 bases, and 10 bases separated the two germline ends. Germline CDR1 SGHVS, CDR2 FNYEAQ. Here the CDR3 DNA reads TGTGCCAGCAGCTTAGGACCTTCGGGCGAGCAGTACTTC. Encoded protein: CASSLGPSGEQYF.

This clonotype has just a few counts. This chain links TRBV19 with TRBJ1-4; D might be TRBD1 (6 bases). Germline CDR1 is LNHDA and CDR2 is SQIVND (reference sequence). CDR3 length equals 15 residues. Trimming left V 5 bases short and J 4 bases short, with 14 bases between. CDR3: CASSPPGAYNEKLFF. In nucleotides, the CDR3 is TGTGCCAGTAGTCCCCCAGGGGCCTATAATGAAAAACTGTTTTTT.

In its sample, this clonotype was seen many times. This chain uses TRBV9 with TRBJ1-3; perhaps TRBD1 as D (5 bases). Germline V gene lookup returns CDR1 SGDLS and CDR2 YYNGEE. Trimming cost V 1 base and J 11 bases, with 7 bases left between them. CDR3 length: 11 residues. CDR3 sequence: CASSVQGSIYF. Here the CDR3 DNA reads TGTGCCAGCAGCGTACAGGGCTCCATATATTTT.

This clonotype was recorded a few times. The chain links TRBV5-4 to TRBJ1-5, with 7 positions matching TRBD1. J lost 7 bases, V lost 0 bases, and 10 bases had no gene match. Germline values: CDR1 SGHNT, CDR2 YYREEE (reference sequence). This CDR3 has 16 amino acids. The CDR3 loop reads CASSLGPTGMGQPQHF. The CDR3 DNA sequence: TGTGCCAGCAGCTTGGGCCCGACAGGGATGGGACAGCCCCAGCATTTT.

Many counts were recorded for this clonotype. The V gene is TRBV2, the J gene TRBJ1-5; no reliable D call. CDR1 is SNHLY and CDR2 is FYNNEI in the germline V gene. V was cut by 7 bases and J by 3 bases, with 10 bases left in between. The CDR3 consists of 13 residues. CDR3 in amino acids: CASNQVYNQPQHF. For the CDR3, the DNA is TGTGCCAGCAACCAGGTCTACAATCAGCCCCAGCATTTT.

This sequence joins TRBV24-1 and TRBJ1-5; maybe TRBD1 (5 bases). V lost 7 bases to trimming and J lost 3 bases, with 21 bases between them. Germline CDR1 reads KGHDR; CDR2 reads SFDVKD. The CDR3 contains 17 residues. Here the CDR3 reads CATSESCRGWDNQPQHF. CDR3 nucleotides: TGTGCCACCAGCGAGTCCTGCCGGGGGTGGGACAATCAGCCCCAGCATTTT.

This clonotype was seen at least ten times. This chain connects TRBV12-3 or TRBV12-4 to TRBJ1-4; the D gene is possibly TRBD1 (6 bases). Trimming stripped 3 bases from V and 8 bases from J, with 10 bases between. This CDR3 has 13 amino acids. CDR3 bases: TGTGCCAGCAGTTTGGGACAACGAGAAAAACTGTTTTTT. It is translated as CASSLGQREKLFF.

This sequence joins TRBV2 and TRBJ2-5; TRBD2 matches 11 bases. In germline, CDR1 is SNHLY, CDR2 FYNNEI. The CDR3 runs 15 residues. Trimming took 8 bases from V and 5 from J; bases not matched to a gene: 10. This chain's CDR3 is CASGLSGRAQETQYF. The CDR3, as DNA: TGTGCCAGCGGCCTTAGCGGGAGGGCCCAGGAGACCCAGTACTTC. The full variable domain, completed using reference TRBV2 and TRBJ2-5, is EPEVTQTPSHQVTQMGQEVILRCVPISNHLYFYWYRQILGQKVEFLVSFYNNEISEKSEIFDDQFSVERPDGSNFTLKIRSTKLEDSAMYFCASGLSGRAQETQYFGPGTRLLVL.